This record looks at one T cell receptor (beta chain) sequence and its context. This clonotype was recorded many times. The antigen it recognizes is unknown. Base qualities are missing; no much larger clone stands one base away. Moderately to severely active disease, a Clinical Activity Score of at least 3, a NOSPECS grade of at least 4, and a duration under 3 months were present in ophthalmopathy patients. The study excluded patients with uncontrolled infections, other autoimmune diseases, pregnancy or lactation. Diagnoses were based on clinical symptoms, serum thyroxine and TRAb, thyroid ultrasound and orbital computed tomography. PBMCs were isolated from 8 to 10 ml of fresh peripheral blood by Ficoll-Paque density gradient centrifugation. Trizol reagent was used to extract total RNA, and RNA quality was then checked on an Agilent 2100 Bioanalyzer. This sample was taken from a study of T cells in Graves' hyperthyroidism and ophthalmopathy (dated 2019 in TCRdb). With regard to the full study: Peripheral blood samples were taken at initial diagnosis, before any treatment was given. In roughly six Graves' hyperthyroidism patients, the study also compared T-cell repertoires from thyroid tissue with T-cell repertoires from blood. Following sampling, methimazole starting at 30 mg daily was given to hyperthyroidism patients, and high-dose intravenous methylprednisolone was given to ophthalmopathy patients. The paper reports TCR Vbeta CDR3 sequencing of over 130 peripheral blood samples: some 44 ophthalmopathy, around 80 hyperthyroidism and approximately 17 progressor patients. TCR V-J signatures able to tell the groups apart were searched for in a discovery cohort of 100 patients, of whom fewer than 45 had Graves' ophthalmopathy and 55 to 65 had stable Graves' hyperthyroidism. The 100 or so discovery patients were randomly split 7:3 into training and test sets. An independent validation cohort of around 19 hyperthyroidism patients and approximately 15 patients who later progressed to ophthalmopathy tested prospective prediction of ophthalmopathy. On the study overall, not on this receptor specifically: Sample size was not statistically predetermined, and blinding of investigators to group allocation was not performed. Most expanded thyroid clonotypes (frequency above 0.001) were also detected in blood, a finding suggesting that blood repertoires may reflect thyroid immune responses. In validation, the model predicted progression to ophthalmopathy a median of roughly 6.5 months before onset, with roughly 70% sensitivity and roughly 72% specificity. A 13 V-J signature model separated ophthalmopathy from stable hyperthyroidism, with 87.88% sensitivity and 81.08% specificity in cross-validation and 80%/75% in testing.

The CDR3 runs 13 amino acids, cysteine and phenylalanine included. The retained sequence is limited to the CDR3, 39 bases, with the frame set at the first base. V loses 3 bases, J loses 5 bases, and the germline ends lie 8 bases apart. Amplification of TCR beta CDR3 regions was carried out from RNA transcripts. A first-round RT-PCR of the TCR CDR3 used the HTBI primer set with the Qiagen OneStep RT-PCR kit. Libraries were constructed in a second round of multiplex PCR, after which size selection and purification were carried out. The libraries were sequenced on an Illumina HiSeq2000 using paired-end 100 bp reads. The study's processing was this. Raw data were processed with SOAPnuke, discarding reads with adapters, uncalled bases, mean Phred below 15, or no exact constant-primer or identifier match. COPE v1.2.5 was used to merge high-quality paired reads, and clonotypes were defined as unique nucleotide sequences. Clonotypes were aligned to IMGT TRBV, TRBD and TRBJ reference segments using MiTCR v1.1. The analysis included only V-J combinations with a frequency above 0.0001, which together covered around 99% of the repertoires. The TCS score was defined as F50 (clonal expansion) divided by E x V (chaos), with BLOSUM62-based TCRdist calculated between CDR3 peptides within each V-J. Welch's t-statistics and random forest reduced fewer than 550 V-J features to roughly 13, which were used in a naive Bayes classifier (R e1071). Using fastp at Q25 and MiXCR, TCRdb reprocessed the public reads and kept productive beta chains. For every CDR3 protein sequence, its rows merge into one entry that carries the most common genes and DNA. Clone size and V and J calls follow TCRdb, not the original study. This sample is represented by fewer than 350,000 distinct CDR3 sequences; approximately 19% of them were singletons. The top ten clonotypes cover approximately 37% of the sample.

This receptor was identified in a man aged 45-65 years with Graves' ophthalmopathy. In this chain, TRBV12-3 or TRBV12-4 is recombined with TRBJ2-1; no D gene can be assigned with confidence. Sequenced material: blood. The CDR3 reads as follows: CASSFPDHNEQFF. The nucleotide sequence is given as TGTGCCAGCAGTTTCCCCGACCACAATGAGCAGTTCTTC.